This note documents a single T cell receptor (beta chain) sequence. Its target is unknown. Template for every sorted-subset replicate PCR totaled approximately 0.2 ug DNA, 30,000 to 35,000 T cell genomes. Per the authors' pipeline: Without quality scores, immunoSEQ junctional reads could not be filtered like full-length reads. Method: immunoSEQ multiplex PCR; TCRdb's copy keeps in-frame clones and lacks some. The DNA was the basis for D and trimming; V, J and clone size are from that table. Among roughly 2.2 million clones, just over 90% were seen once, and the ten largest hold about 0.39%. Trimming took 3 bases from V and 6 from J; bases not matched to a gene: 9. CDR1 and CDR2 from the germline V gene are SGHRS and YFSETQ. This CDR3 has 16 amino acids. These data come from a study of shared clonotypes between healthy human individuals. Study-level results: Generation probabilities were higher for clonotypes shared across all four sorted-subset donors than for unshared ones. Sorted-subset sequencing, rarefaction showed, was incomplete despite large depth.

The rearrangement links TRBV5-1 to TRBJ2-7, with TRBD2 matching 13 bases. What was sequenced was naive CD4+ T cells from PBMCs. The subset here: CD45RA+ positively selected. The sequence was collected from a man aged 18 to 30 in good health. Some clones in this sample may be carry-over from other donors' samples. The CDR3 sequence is CASSSLAGGGPSEQYF. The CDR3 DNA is TGCGCCAGCAGCTCACTAGCGGGAGGGGGTCCCTCCGAGCAGTACTTC.